This is a list of T cell receptor beta chains from one sample in a study of CD8 T cells in Susac syndrome. One entry per CDR3 protein, called by TCRdb with MiXCR from the immunoSEQ multiplex PCR reads. The table shows under 150,000 distinct CDR3 sequences, with around 91% occurring only once. The sequencing input was CD8+ T cells from PBMCs. The receptors derive from a human donor with multiple sclerosis. CDR3s include the opening cysteine and the closing phenylalanine or tryptophan. Fields, in order: clone size, V gene, D gene, J gene, CDR3 DNA, CDR3 protein. A D gene is named only where the DNA matches it firmly. The size of a clone is reported for some rows only, either as once, few or many, or as a class for expanded clones.

abundance: NA
v_gene: TRBV29-1
d_gene: NA
j_gene: TRBJ2-3
CDR3nt: TGCAGCGTTGCTCGGACCATGGGATACACAGATACGCAGTATTTT
CDR3aa: CSVARTMGYTDTQYF

abundance: NA
v_gene: TRBV30
d_gene: TRBD1
j_gene: TRBJ2-1
CDR3nt: TGTGCCTGGAGTAGAGGGGGCGATGAGCAGTTCTTC
CDR3aa: CAWSRGGDEQFF

abundance: NA
v_gene: TRBV29-1
d_gene: NA
j_gene: TRBJ1-2
CDR3nt: TGCAGCGTTGAAGATAGCAGGATGGACGGCTACACCTTC
CDR3aa: CSVEDSRMDGYTF

abundance: once
v_gene: TRBV25-1
d_gene: NA
j_gene: TRBJ2-1
CDR3nt: TGTGCCAGCAGTGCCGGGAGCGGTTACAATGAGCAGTTCTTC
CDR3aa: CASSAGSGYNEQFF

abundance: NA
v_gene: TRBV19
d_gene: NA
j_gene: TRBJ1-5
CDR3nt: TGTGCCAGCCGTCTAAACGGACAACTAAGCAATCAGCCCCAGCATTTT
CDR3aa: CASRLNGQLSNQPQHF

abundance: once
v_gene: TRBV13
d_gene: NA
j_gene: TRBJ1-2
CDR3nt: TGTGCCAGCAGCCCGGGGCGATCCCCGGGGGCTATGGGCTACACCTTC
CDR3aa: CASSPGRSPGAMGYTF

abundance: NA
v_gene: TRBV9
d_gene: TRBD1
j_gene: TRBJ2-7
CDR3nt: TGTGCCAGCAGCTCCACCTCCGGGACAGGGCTCTACGAGCAGTACTTC
CDR3aa: CASSSTSGTGLYEQYF

abundance: NA
v_gene: TRBV19
d_gene: NA
j_gene: TRBJ2-7
CDR3nt: TGTGCCAGTAGTATAGAGCCGACCTACGAGCAGTACTTC
CDR3aa: CASSIEPTYEQYF

abundance: NA
v_gene: TRBV5-6
d_gene: TRBD2
j_gene: TRBJ2-3
CDR3nt: TGTGCCAGCAGCTTGGTTCTAGCGGATACAGATACGCAGTATTTT
CDR3aa: CASSLVLADTDTQYF

abundance: NA
v_gene: TRBV9
d_gene: NA
j_gene: TRBJ2-7
CDR3nt: TGTGCCAGCTCCGATCCGGGACGCGTGTACTTC
CDR3aa: CASSDPGRVYF

abundance: NA
v_gene: TRBV5-1
d_gene: NA
j_gene: TRBJ1-1
CDR3nt: TGCGCCAGCAGCTGGGGGGACTGGAACACTGAAGCTTTCTTT
CDR3aa: CASSWGDWNTEAFF

abundance: NA
v_gene: TRBV6-2/TRBV6-3
d_gene: TRBD1
j_gene: TRBJ2-1
CDR3nt: TGTGCCAGCAGTTACTTACAGGGGGCTTCCAATGAGCAGTTCTTC
CDR3aa: CASSYLQGASNEQFF

abundance: NA
v_gene: TRBV7-3
d_gene: NA
j_gene: TRBJ1-5
CDR3nt: TGTGCCAGCAGCTTAAACAGTCATCAGCCCCAGCATTTT
CDR3aa: CASSLNSHQPQHF

abundance: NA
v_gene: TRBV6-1
d_gene: TRBD2
j_gene: TRBJ2-3
CDR3nt: TGTGCCAGCAGTGAATTAGCGGGAGGGCCAGATACGCAGTATTTT
CDR3aa: CASSELAGGPDTQYF

abundance: NA
v_gene: TRBV14
d_gene: TRBD1
j_gene: TRBJ1-2
CDR3nt: TGTGCCAGCAGCAACCGGGACAGGGGGCTTGTCTATGGCTACACCTTC
CDR3aa: CASSNRDRGLVYGYTF

abundance: NA
v_gene: TRBV25-1
d_gene: NA
j_gene: TRBJ2-5
CDR3nt: TGTGCCGCCGGTTGGGGAGGGGGCGAAGAGACCCAGTACTTC
CDR3aa: CAAGWGGGEETQYF

abundance: NA
v_gene: TRBV7-6
d_gene: NA
j_gene: TRBJ2-3
CDR3nt: TGTGCCAGCAGCTTAGGCGCGACTAGCACAGATACGCAGTATTTT
CDR3aa: CASSLGATSTDTQYF

abundance: once
v_gene: TRBV5-4
d_gene: NA
j_gene: TRBJ2-2
CDR3nt: TGTGCCAGCAGCTTAACAGGGACCGCGTCGCAGCTGTTTTTT
CDR3aa: CASSLTGTASQLFF

abundance: NA
v_gene: TRBV19
d_gene: TRBD1
j_gene: TRBJ1-2
CDR3nt: TGTGCTACAGGGGCCCACTATGGCTACACCTTC
CDR3aa: CATGAHYGYTF

abundance: NA
v_gene: TRBV29-1
d_gene: TRBD1
j_gene: TRBJ1-3
CDR3nt: TGCAGCGTTGAAGATTGGGACAGGGTCGTGGGAAACACCATATATTTT
CDR3aa: CSVEDWDRVVGNTIYF

abundance: once
v_gene: TRBV29-1
d_gene: TRBD2
j_gene: TRBJ2-1
CDR3nt: TGCAGCGTGGGTGGACTAGCGGTCAACAATGAGCAGTTCTTC
CDR3aa: CSVGGLAVNNEQFF

abundance: NA
v_gene: TRBV20-1
d_gene: TRBD1
j_gene: TRBJ1-2
CDR3nt: TGCAGTGCCCTAGCTGACAGGGGGGTGCTCTATGGCTACACCTTC
CDR3aa: CSALADRGVLYGYTF

abundance: NA
v_gene: TRBV6-5
d_gene: NA
j_gene: TRBJ2-7
CDR3nt: TGTGCCAGCAGTTACTCGAGTTCCCTATCCTACGAGCAGTACTTC
CDR3aa: CASSYSSSLSYEQYF

abundance: NA
v_gene: TRBV24-1
d_gene: NA
j_gene: TRBJ2-3
CDR3nt: TGTGCCACCAGTGCCCACCTTGGGGTTGAGTATTTT
CDR3aa: CATSAHLGVEYF

abundance: NA
v_gene: TRBV30
d_gene: TRBD1
j_gene: TRBJ1-5
CDR3nt: TGTGCCTGGAGTGCGTACGGGACAGTCAATCAGCCCCAGCATTTT
CDR3aa: CAWSAYGTVNQPQHF

abundance: NA
v_gene: TRBV6-1
d_gene: NA
j_gene: TRBJ1-5
CDR3nt: TGTGCCAGCAGTGAGTGGGCCGAGGACAGTCAGCCCCAGCATTTT
CDR3aa: CASSEWAEDSQPQHF

abundance: NA
v_gene: TRBV27
d_gene: NA
j_gene: TRBJ2-1
CDR3nt: TGTGCCAGCAGCCCTTGGCTGACTAGTAATGAGCAGTTCTTC
CDR3aa: CASSPWLTSNEQFF

abundance: NA
v_gene: TRBV19
d_gene: NA
j_gene: TRBJ1-5
CDR3nt: TGTGCCAGTAGTCGTGACACAACTATCAATCAGCCCCAGCATTTT
CDR3aa: CASSRDTTINQPQHF

abundance: NA
v_gene: TRBV7-8
d_gene: NA
j_gene: TRBJ2-4
CDR3nt: TGTGCCAGCAGCCTGGGATCCCTAGCCAAAAACATTCAGTACTTC
CDR3aa: CASSLGSLAKNIQYF

abundance: NA
v_gene: TRBV18
d_gene: NA
j_gene: TRBJ1-1
CDR3nt: TGTGCTGACGTCGGAATGAACACTGAAGCTTTCTTT
CDR3aa: CADVGMNTEAFF

abundance: NA
v_gene: TRBV6-5
d_gene: TRBD2
j_gene: TRBJ2-7
CDR3nt: TGTGCCAGCAGTTACTCGGGAGGGAACTACGAGCAGTACTTC
CDR3aa: CASSYSGGNYEQYF

abundance: NA
v_gene: TRBV30
d_gene: NA
j_gene: TRBJ1-2
CDR3nt: TGTGCCTGGAGTGAAGAAGGGAACTATGGCTACACCTTC
CDR3aa: CAWSEEGNYGYTF

abundance: NA
v_gene: TRBV5-1
d_gene: NA
j_gene: TRBJ1-6
CDR3nt: TGCGCCAGCAGCCGCGGGAGGGACCTTGGGGCCCTCCACTTT
CDR3aa: CASSRGRDLGALHF

abundance: NA
v_gene: TRBV29-1
d_gene: TRBD1
j_gene: TRBJ2-2
CDR3nt: TGCAGCGTTGGGGGGACAGGGGCCACCGGGGAGCTGTTTTTT
CDR3aa: CSVGGTGATGELFF

abundance: NA
v_gene: TRBV4-1
d_gene: NA
j_gene: TRBJ2-3
CDR3nt: TGCGCCAGCAGCCTAACTACTATGGGATCAGATACGCAGTATTTT
CDR3aa: CASSLTTMGSDTQYF

abundance: NA
v_gene: TRBV30
d_gene: TRBD2
j_gene: TRBJ2-1
CDR3nt: TGTGCCTGGAGTGTAGGGACTAGCAACCACAATGAGCAGTTCTTC
CDR3aa: CAWSVGTSNHNEQFF

abundance: few
v_gene: TRBV10-3
d_gene: TRBD2
j_gene: TRBJ2-1
CDR3nt: TGTGCCATCAGTGGGACTAGCGGGAGGGCCGGGAATGAGCAGTTCTTC
CDR3aa: CAISGTSGRAGNEQFF

abundance: NA
v_gene: TRBV27
d_gene: NA
j_gene: TRBJ2-6
CDR3nt: TGTGCCAGCAGTTTCTGGGCTGGTGGGGCCAACGTCCTGACTTTC
CDR3aa: CASSFWAGGANVLTF

abundance: few
v_gene: TRBV9
d_gene: TRBD2
j_gene: TRBJ2-3
CDR3nt: TGTGCCAGCACTAAAGGAGTGAGCGGGAGCTCCGATACGCAGTATTTT
CDR3aa: CASTKGVSGSSDTQYF

abundance: NA
v_gene: TRBV12-5
d_gene: NA
j_gene: TRBJ1-2
CDR3nt: TGTGCTAGTGGACCTGGGACGGAGAAGGGCTACACCTTC
CDR3aa: CASGPGTEKGYTF

abundance: NA
v_gene: TRBV27
d_gene: NA
j_gene: TRBJ2-7
CDR3nt: TGTGCCAGCAGTGTGACTTTTACCTACGAGCAGTACTTC
CDR3aa: CASSVTFTYEQYF

abundance: NA
v_gene: TRBV5-6
d_gene: TRBD1
j_gene: TRBJ2-6
CDR3nt: TGTGCCAGCTTCGTAGCTGGACAGGGCCACTCTGGGGCCAACGTCCTGACTTTC
CDR3aa: CASFVAGQGHSGANVLTF

abundance: NA
v_gene: TRBV5-6
d_gene: NA
j_gene: TRBJ1-4
CDR3nt: TGTGCCAGCAGCTTGGGGGCCGATGAAAAACTGTTTTTT
CDR3aa: CASSLGADEKLFF

abundance: NA
v_gene: TRBV28
d_gene: TRBD1
j_gene: TRBJ2-1
CDR3nt: TGTGCCAGCAGTTTTTCGACAGGGGACAATGAGCAGTTCTTC
CDR3aa: CASSFSTGDNEQFF

abundance: few
v_gene: TRBV7-7
d_gene: NA
j_gene: TRBJ1-1
CDR3nt: TGTGCCAGCAGCTTAGCCTGGAACACTGAAGCTTTCTTT
CDR3aa: CASSLAWNTEAFF

abundance: NA
v_gene: TRBV9
d_gene: NA
j_gene: TRBJ2-1
CDR3nt: TGTGCCAGCAGCGTAGTCCCCACGGGTGAGCAGTTCTTC
CDR3aa: CASSVVPTGEQFF

abundance: once
v_gene: TRBV25-1
d_gene: NA
j_gene: TRBJ2-5
CDR3nt: TGTGCCAGCAGTCCAAGTCATCAAGAGACCCAGTACTTC
CDR3aa: CASSPSHQETQYF

abundance: NA
v_gene: TRBV7-9
d_gene: NA
j_gene: TRBJ2-7
CDR3nt: TGTGCCAGCAGCTTAGAGGTATCGGCGGGGCCCTACGAGCAGTACTTC
CDR3aa: CASSLEVSAGPYEQYF

abundance: NA
v_gene: TRBV7-9
d_gene: NA
j_gene: TRBJ2-7
CDR3nt: TGTGCCAGCAGCCGGCTCGATAGCGGAGCCAGCTACGAGCAGTACTTC
CDR3aa: CASSRLDSGASYEQYF

abundance: NA
v_gene: TRBV19
d_gene: NA
j_gene: TRBJ2-3
CDR3nt: TGTGCCAGTAGAGTACTCTCCGAGGGCACAGATACGCAGTATTTT
CDR3aa: CASRVLSEGTDTQYF

abundance: NA
v_gene: TRBV2
d_gene: TRBD1
j_gene: TRBJ1-5
CDR3nt: TGTGCCAGCAGTGTGGGGGACAGGGGTTGGCAGCCCCAGCATTTT
CDR3aa: CASSVGDRGWQPQHF

abundance: NA
v_gene: TRBV29-1
d_gene: TRBD2
j_gene: TRBJ2-1
CDR3nt: TGCAGCGTCACGGGGGGACTAGCGGCCTCCTACAATGAGCAGTTCTTC
CDR3aa: CSVTGGLAASYNEQFF

abundance: NA
v_gene: TRBV4-1
d_gene: NA
j_gene: TRBJ2-7
CDR3nt: TGCGCCAGCAGCCAAGTACGGGCCCTCGAGCAGTACTTC
CDR3aa: CASSQVRALEQYF

abundance: NA
v_gene: TRBV19
d_gene: NA
j_gene: TRBJ1-1
CDR3nt: TGTGCCAGTAGTTGGCAGTCACCGGGCACTGAAGCTTTCTTT
CDR3aa: CASSWQSPGTEAFF

abundance: once
v_gene: TRBV27
d_gene: NA
j_gene: TRBJ1-2
CDR3nt: TGTGCCAGCAGTCCACCCTCGGCTAACTATGGCTACACCTTC
CDR3aa: CASSPPSANYGYTF

abundance: NA
v_gene: TRBV7-2
d_gene: NA
j_gene: TRBJ2-7
CDR3nt: TGTGCCAGCAGCTTCTTCAGCTCCTACGAGCAGTACTTC
CDR3aa: CASSFFSSYEQYF

abundance: NA
v_gene: TRBV21-1
d_gene: NA
j_gene: TRBJ2-7
CDR3nt: TGTGCCAGCAACCCTGTAGGAGGACAGGGGATCTACGAGCAGTACTTC
CDR3aa: CASNPVGGQGIYEQYF

abundance: NA
v_gene: TRBV5-1
d_gene: NA
j_gene: TRBJ2-1
CDR3nt: TGCGCCAGCAGCTTGGTGGGAGACACCTTCTACAATGAGCAGTTCTTC
CDR3aa: CASSLVGDTFYNEQFF

abundance: once
v_gene: TRBV20-1
d_gene: NA
j_gene: TRBJ2-3
CDR3nt: TGCAGTGCTAGAGCCAGCGGGCTAGATACGCAGTATTTT
CDR3aa: CSARASGLDTQYF